The clone carrying this TCR beta chain was seen at least ten times. The antigen is undetermined. The entry originates in a study of cytomegalovirus exposure and HLA in healthy donors. Points from the study as a whole: A later analysis linked a missense variant in DCLRE1C to the trimming of TCR beta V and J genes.

60 Vbeta and 13 Jbeta primers were used in PCR. Method: immunoSEQ multiplex PCR; TCRdb's copy keeps in-frame clones and lacks some. The sample holds under 70,000 clones, around 67% seen once. Between the trimmed V and J ends, which lost 1 base and 6 bases, there was a span of 14 bases. CDR1 and CDR2 (germline): SGHRS, YFSETQ. This CDR3 region has 14 residues. The sequence was collected from a woman aged 30 to 39 in good health and CMV-seronegative. Sequencing used PBMCs. The J gene is TRBJ2-7, the V gene TRBV5-1; D is perhaps TRBD1 (5 bases). CDR3 protein: CASSLNGRVGEQYF. The CDR3, as DNA: TGCGCCAGCAGCTTGAATGGCAGGGTCGGCGAGCAGTACTTC.